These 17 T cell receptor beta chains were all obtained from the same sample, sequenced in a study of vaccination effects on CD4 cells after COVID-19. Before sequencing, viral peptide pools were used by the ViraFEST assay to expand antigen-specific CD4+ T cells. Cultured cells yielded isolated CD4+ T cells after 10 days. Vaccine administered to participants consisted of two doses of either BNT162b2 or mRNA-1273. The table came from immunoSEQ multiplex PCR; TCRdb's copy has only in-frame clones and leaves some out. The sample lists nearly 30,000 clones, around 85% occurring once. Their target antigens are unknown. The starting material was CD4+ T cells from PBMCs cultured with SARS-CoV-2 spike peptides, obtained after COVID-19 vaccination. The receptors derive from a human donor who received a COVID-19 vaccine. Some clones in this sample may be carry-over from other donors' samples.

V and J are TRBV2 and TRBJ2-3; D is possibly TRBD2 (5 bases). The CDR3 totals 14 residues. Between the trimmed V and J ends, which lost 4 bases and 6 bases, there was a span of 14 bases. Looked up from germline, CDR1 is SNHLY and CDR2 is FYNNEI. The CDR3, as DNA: TGTGCCAGCAGTGCAGCGGCGGCAGGCGATACGCAGTATTTT. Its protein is CASSAAAAGDTQYF.

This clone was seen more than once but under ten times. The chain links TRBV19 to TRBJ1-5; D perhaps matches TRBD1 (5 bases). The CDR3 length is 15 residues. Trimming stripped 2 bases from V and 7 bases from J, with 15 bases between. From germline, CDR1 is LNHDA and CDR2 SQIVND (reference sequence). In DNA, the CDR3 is TGTGCCAGTAGTATACGGGGGGATAGCACGCAGCCCCAGCATTTT. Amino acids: CASSIRGDSTQPQHF.

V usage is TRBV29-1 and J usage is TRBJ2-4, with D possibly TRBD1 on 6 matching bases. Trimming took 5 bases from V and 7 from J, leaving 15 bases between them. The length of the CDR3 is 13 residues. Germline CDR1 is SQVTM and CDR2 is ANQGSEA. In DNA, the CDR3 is TGCAGCGTTTTCAAAACAGGGACGAACATTCAGTACTTC. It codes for CSVFKTGTNIQYF.

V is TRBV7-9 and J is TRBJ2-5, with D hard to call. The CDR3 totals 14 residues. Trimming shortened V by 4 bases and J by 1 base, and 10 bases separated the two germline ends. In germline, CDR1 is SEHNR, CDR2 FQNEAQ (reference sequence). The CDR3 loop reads CASSSRQVQETQYF. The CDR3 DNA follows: TGTGCCAGCAGCTCCCGACAAGTCCAAGAGACCCAGTACTTC.

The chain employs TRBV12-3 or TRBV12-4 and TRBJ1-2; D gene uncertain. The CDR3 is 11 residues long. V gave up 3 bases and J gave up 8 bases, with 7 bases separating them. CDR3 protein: CASSFLRGYTF. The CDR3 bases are TGTGCCAGCAGTTTTTTGCGAGGCTACACCTTC.

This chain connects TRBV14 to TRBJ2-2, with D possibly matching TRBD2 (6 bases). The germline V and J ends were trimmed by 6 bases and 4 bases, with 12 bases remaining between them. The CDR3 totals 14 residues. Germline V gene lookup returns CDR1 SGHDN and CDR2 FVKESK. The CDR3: CASSLHGGTGELFF. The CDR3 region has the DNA TGTGCCAGCAGTCTCCACGGGGGCACCGGGGAGCTGTTTTTT.

The CDR3 bases are TGTGCCAGCAGTGAAATCTTAGCCGGGAGGAACAATGAGCAGTTCTTC. This gives the protein CASSEILAGRNNEQFF. This chain uses TRBV2 with TRBJ2-1, with TRBD2 matching over 7 bases. Germline V gene sequence: CDR1 SNHLY, CDR2 FYNNEI. The CDR3 sequence is 16 residues long. V shed 2 bases, J shed 5 bases, and the junction held 9 bases outside the gene matches.

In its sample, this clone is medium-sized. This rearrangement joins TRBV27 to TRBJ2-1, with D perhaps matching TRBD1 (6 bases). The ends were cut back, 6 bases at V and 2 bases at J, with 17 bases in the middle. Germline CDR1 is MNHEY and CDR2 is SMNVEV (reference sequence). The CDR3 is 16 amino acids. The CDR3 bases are TGTGCCAGCAGCCAACAGGGAAGTTGGGCCTACAATGAGCAGTTCTTC. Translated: CASSQQGSWAYNEQFF.

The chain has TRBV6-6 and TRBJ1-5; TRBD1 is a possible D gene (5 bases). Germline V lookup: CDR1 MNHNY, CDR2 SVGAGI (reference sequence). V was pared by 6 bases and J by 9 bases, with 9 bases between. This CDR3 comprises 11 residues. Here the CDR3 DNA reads TGTGCCAGCAGCCAGGGACGGCCCCAGCATTTT. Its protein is CASSQGRPQHF.

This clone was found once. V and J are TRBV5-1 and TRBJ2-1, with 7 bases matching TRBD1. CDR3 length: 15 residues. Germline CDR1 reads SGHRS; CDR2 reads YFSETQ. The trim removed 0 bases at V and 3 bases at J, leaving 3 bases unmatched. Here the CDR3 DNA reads TGCGCCAGCAGCTTGGCCGGGACAGACTACAATGAGCAGTTCTTC. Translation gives CASSLAGTDYNEQFF.

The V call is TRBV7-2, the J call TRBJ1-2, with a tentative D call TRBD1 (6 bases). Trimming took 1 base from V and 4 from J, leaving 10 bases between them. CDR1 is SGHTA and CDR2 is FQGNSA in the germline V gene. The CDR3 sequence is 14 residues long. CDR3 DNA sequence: TGTGCCAGCAGCTTAGAACAGGGTGGCTATGGCTACACCTTC. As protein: CASSLEQGGYGYTF.

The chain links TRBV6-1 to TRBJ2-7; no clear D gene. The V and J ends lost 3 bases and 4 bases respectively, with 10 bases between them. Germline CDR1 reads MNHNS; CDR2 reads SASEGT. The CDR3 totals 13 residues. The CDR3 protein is CASSDHGRYEQYV. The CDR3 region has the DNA TGTGCCAGCAGTGACCACGGTCGTTACGAGCAGTACGTC.

DNA of the CDR3: TGTGCCAGCAGCTTGGGCGGGGGGCCGGGGACAGATACGCAGTATTTT. It yields the protein CASSLGGGPGTDTQYF. The chain links TRBV5-4 to TRBJ2-3; TRBD2 matches 8 bases. The germline V gene encodes CDR1 SGHNT and CDR2 YYREEE (reference sequence). The CDR3 has 16 amino acids. The ends lost 0 bases at V and 3 bases at J; junction bases unmatched: 6.

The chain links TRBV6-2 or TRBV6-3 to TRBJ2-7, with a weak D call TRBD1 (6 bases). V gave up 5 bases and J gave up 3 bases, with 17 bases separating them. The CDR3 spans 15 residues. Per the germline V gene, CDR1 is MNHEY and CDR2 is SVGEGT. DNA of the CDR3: TGTGCCAGCAGTGCCGGGACACCTTCTATCTACGAGCAGTACGTC. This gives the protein CASSAGTPSIYEQYV.

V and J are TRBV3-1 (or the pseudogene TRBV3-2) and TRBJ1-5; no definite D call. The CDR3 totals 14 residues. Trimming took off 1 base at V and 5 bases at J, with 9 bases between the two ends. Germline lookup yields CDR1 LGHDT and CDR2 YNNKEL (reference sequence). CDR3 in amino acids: CASSQGWEHQPQHF. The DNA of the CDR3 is TGTGCCAGCAGCCAAGGTTGGGAACATCAGCCCCAGCATTTT.

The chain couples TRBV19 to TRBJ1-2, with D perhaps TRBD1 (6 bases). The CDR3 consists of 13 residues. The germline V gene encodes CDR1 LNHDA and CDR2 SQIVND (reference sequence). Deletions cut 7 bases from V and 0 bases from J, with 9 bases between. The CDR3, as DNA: TGTGCCAGTACAGGGGCAGCTAACTATGGCTACACCTTC. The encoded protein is CASTGAANYGYTF.

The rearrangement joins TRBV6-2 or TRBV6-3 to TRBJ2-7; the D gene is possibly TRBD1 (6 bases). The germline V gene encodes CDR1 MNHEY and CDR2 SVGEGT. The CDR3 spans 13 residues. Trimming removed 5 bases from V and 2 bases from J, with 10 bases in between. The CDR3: CASSRAGAYEQYV. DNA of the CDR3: TGTGCCAGCAGTCGGGCAGGGGCCTACGAGCAGTACGTC.